This is a list of T cell receptor beta chains from one sample in a study of molecular identifiers for immune sequencing clone quantification. MiXCR was run by TCRdb on the PCR reads, yielding one entry per CDR3 protein. The sample yields 100,000 or so distinct CDR3 sequences, 36% seen once. Sequencing input: naive CD8+ T cells from blood, with Jurkat cell RNA spiked in. These TCRs come from a human donor in good health. Some libraries in this study had Jurkat cell RNA spiked in. Both conserved end residues are part of each CDR3. A D gene is named only where the DNA matches it firmly. Part of the rows lack a size; the others show once, few, many or a class for expanded clones.

>many|TRBJ2-5|NA|TRBV5-4
TGTGCCAGCAAGGGCCTGGGGGAGACCCAGTACTTC
CASKGLGETQYF
>NA|TRBJ1-6|TRBD1|TRBV5-1
TGCGCCAGCAGCCTGACAGGGTTGGATTCACCCCTCCACTTT
CASSLTGLDSPLHF
>NA|TRBJ1-4|NA|TRBV10-3
TGTGCCATCAGCCCAGAAATTCAAGGAGGATACGAAAAACTGTTATTT
CAISPEIQGGYEKLLF
>many|TRBJ2-3|TRBD1|TRBV5-1
TGCGCCAGCAGCGTACAGGGGCCGAAACAGGATACGCAGTATTTT
CASSVQGPKQDTQYF
>few|TRBJ1-1|NA|TRBV20-1
TGCAGTGCTAGGGAGACAGCTTTGAACACTGAAGCTTTCTTT
CSARETALNTEAFF
>NA|TRBJ2-7|NA|TRBV11-3
TGTGCCAGCTGCCCAGGGAACGAGCAGTACTTC
CASCPGNEQYF
>few|TRBJ2-5|NA|TRBV7-9
TGTGCCAGCAGGTCTAGGGTCTCCCTGGATAAGACCCAGTACTTC
CASRSRVSLDKTQYF
>many|TRBJ2-7|TRBD2|TRBV6-5
TGTGCCAGCAGTCCCCGCTTTCGACTAGCGGTCTACGAGCAGTACTTC
CASSPRFRLAVYEQYF
>NA|TRBJ1-2|NA|TRBV18
TGTGCCAGCTCACCAGTCAGGATAAACTATGGCTACACCTTC
CASSPVRINYGYTF
>many|TRBJ2-7|NA|TRBV13
TGTGCCAGCAGCTTCAGGTCCGAGCAGTACTTC
CASSFRSEQYF
>many|TRBJ2-1|NA|TRBV29-1
TGCAGCGGGTGCGGGATAGAGGCTGAGCAGTTCTTC
CSGCGIEAEQFF
>NA|TRBJ1-1|NA|TRBV7-6
TGTGCCAGCAGCTTAGACGGGGATGAAGCTTTCTTT
CASSLDGDEAFF
>NA|TRBJ2-2|TRBD2|TRBV5-6
TGTGCCAGCAGCTTGGGAGCTAGCGGGACGACCACCGGGGAGCTGTTTTTT
CASSLGASGTTTGELFF
>many|TRBJ2-7|NA|TRBV28
TGTGCCAGCCAACCCCGAGGGGGGGCCTACGAGCAGTACTTC
CASQPRGGAYEQYF
>NA|TRBJ2-2|NA|TRBV6-2/TRBV6-3
TGTGCCAGCAGTTATCCCGGGACAATGAACACCGGGGAGCTGTTTTTT
CASSYPGTMNTGELFF
>many|TRBJ2-3|TRBD1|TRBV28
TGTGCCAGCAGACTCCGGGACAGGGCGCCAGATACGCAGTATTTT
CASRLRDRAPDTQYF
>NA|TRBJ2-1|NA|TRBV6-1
TGTGCCAGCACCGTCGAAGGGCTAGTTGGTTATACTGGTGAGCAGTTCTTC
CASTVEGLVGYTGEQFF
>NA|TRBJ2-3|NA|TRBV14
TGTGCCAGCAGCGCAGCTACAGATACGCAGTATTTT
CASSAATDTQYF
>NA|TRBJ2-5|NA|TRBV10-1
TGCGCCAGCAGCGAGAAAGCGGGTGACCAAGAGACCCAGTACTTC
CASSEKAGDQETQYF
>NA|TRBJ1-4|NA|TRBV20-1
TGCAGTGCTAGAGATTTCTTGGCGGGTGAAAAACTGTTTTTT
CSARDFLAGEKLFF
>NA|TRBJ2-3|NA|TRBV4-3
TGCGCCAGCAGCCAAGTCATGGCGGGTGGTGCAGATACGCAGTATTTT
CASSQVMAGGADTQYF
>few|TRBJ2-7|NA|TRBV29-1
TGCAGCGTTGCAGGGGCCTCCCTGGGATACGAGCAGTACTTC
CSVAGASLGYEQYF
>NA|TRBJ2-7|NA|TRBV27
TGTGCCAGCAGTCCCTACCCAGGGTTGGAGCAGTACTTC
CASSPYPGLEQYF
>few|TRBJ2-7|NA|TRBV28
TGTGCCAGCAGCTACTTCGGGGTCTGGGAGCAGTACTTC
CASSYFGVWEQYF
>NA|TRBJ2-2|TRBD1|TRBV24-1
TGTGCCGCCAGTGATGAGGACAGGGGGCCGTTCGGGGAGCTGTTTTTT
CAASDEDRGPFGELFF
>few|TRBJ2-2|NA|TRBV12-3/TRBV12-4
TGTGCCAGCTGGGTCCACACCGGGGAGCTGTTTTTT
CASWVHTGELFF
>few|TRBJ2-7|TRBD1|TRBV4-1
TGCGCCAGCAGCCAACCCGGACAGGGTTTCGGCGAGCAGTACTTC
CASSQPGQGFGEQYF
>NA|TRBJ2-5|NA|TRBV7-2
TGTGCCAGCAGCTTAGCGGGGGGGCTTTCCTACCAAGAGCCCCAGTACTTC
CASSLAGGLSYQEPQYF
>few|TRBJ2-3|TRBD2|TRBV24-1
TGTGCCACCAGTGATTTAGGAGCGGGGCTCACAGATACGCAGTATTTT
CATSDLGAGLTDTQYF
>NA|TRBJ2-7|NA|TRBV5-1
TGCGCCAGCAGCTTGGGCGGGGCGCCTATCGAGCAGTACTTC
CASSLGGAPIEQYF
>few|TRBJ2-7|NA|TRBV5-5
TGTGCCAGCAGCTCCAGACCTCCCTATACCTACGAGCAGTACTTC
CASSSRPPYTYEQYF
>NA|TRBJ2-2|NA|TRBV4-3
TGCGCCAGCAGTCGAGGAGCCGAAGCGAACACCGGGGAGCTGTTTTTT
CASSRGAEANTGELFF
>NA|TRBJ2-3|NA|TRBV19
TGTGCCAGTAGTATCGGGGTCAGTCTTACAGATACGCAGTGTTTT
CASSIGVSLTDTQCF